One sample yielded the 10 T cell receptor beta chains listed below, sequenced in a study of technical replicates of blood from a handful of donors. Here immunoSEQ multiplex PCR was the method, and the copy in TCRdb shows in-frame clones only, minus some. The table shows about 79,000 clones, with around 94% occurring only once. Specimen: T cells isolated from PBMCs. The source is a human donor in good health.

J is TRBJ2-7 and V is TRBV28; tentatively, D is TRBD1 (5 bases). This CDR3 has 15 amino acids. Germline V CDR1 and CDR2: MDHEN, SYDVKM. V shed 5 bases and J shed 1 base, with 15 bases lying between them. The CDR3 DNA reads TGTGCCAGCAGTCCCCCAGGATCAGGGTCCTACGAGCAGTACTTC. This sequence encodes CASSPPGSGSYEQYF.

The rearrangement links TRBV18 to TRBJ2-5; D unresolved. Deletions cut 1 base from V and 5 bases from J, with 11 bases between. The CDR3 has 14 residues. The germline V gene has CDR1 KGHSH and CDR2 LQKENI. CDR3 loop: CASSPQSVRETQYF. DNA for the CDR3: TGTGCCAGCTCACCACAGTCGGTACGGGAGACCCAGTACTTC.

This chain links TRBV28 with TRBJ1-4; 8 bases align to TRBD1. This CDR3 is 19 amino acids long. V shed 2 bases, J shed 6 bases, and the junction held 17 bases outside the gene matches. Germline CDR1 reads MDHEN; CDR2 reads SYDVKM. The CDR3 region has the DNA TGTGCCAGCAGTTTAAAGTTGGGACAGGCAAATCGGGCAGATGAAAAACTGTTTTTT. The encoded protein is CASSLKLGQANRADEKLFF. The whole variable domain, filled in from reference TRBV28 and TRBJ1-4, reads DVKVTQSSRYLVKRTGEKVFLECVQDMDHENMFWYRQDPGLGLRLIYFSYDVKMKEKGDIPEGYSVSREKKERFSLILESASTNQTSMYLCASSLKLGQANRADEKLFFGSGTQLSVL.

In its sample, this clone was seen a few times. The chain joins TRBV5-1 to TRBJ1-2, with D tentatively TRBD1 (5 bases). Per germline, CDR1 SGHRS and CDR2 YFSETQ. V was shortened by 0 bases and J by 7 bases, with 16 bases between the two germline ends. The CDR3 is made up of 15 amino acids. CDR3 nucleotide sequence: TGCGCCAGCAGCTTGGGGAGGGGTTCAACGGGTGGCTACACCTTC. Its translation is CASSLGRGSTGGYTF.

V is TRBV28 and J is TRBJ1-2; TRBD1 agrees at 10 bases. Germline loops: CDR1 MDHEN, CDR2 SYDVKM. With V trimmed by 4 bases and J by 0 bases, 8 bases remained unmatched. There are 17 residues in the CDR3. The CDR3 loop is CASSSPGQGRANYGYTF. CDR3 DNA: TGTGCCAGCAGTTCTCCGGGACAGGGGAGAGCTAACTATGGCTACACCTTC.

This clone came up once. In nucleotides, the CDR3 is TGTGCCAGCAGCCCAGGGACTAGCGGACAAGAGACCCAGTACTTC. It is translated as CASSPGTSGQETQYF. This rearrangement joins TRBV5-4 to TRBJ2-5, with 11 positions matching TRBD2. Germline V gene lookup returns CDR1 SGHNT and CDR2 YYREEE (reference sequence). V lost 4 bases, J lost 2 bases, and 4 bases stayed unmatched. The CDR3 has 15 amino acids.

This chain uses TRBV5-1 with TRBJ2-6; a weak D match, TRBD2 (5 bases). V was pared by 0 bases and J by 1 base, with 8 bases between. This CDR3 is 16 amino acids long. The germline gives CDR1 SGHRS, CDR2 YFSETQ. The CDR3 sequence: CASSLERGSGANVLTF. The CDR3 DNA reads as TGCGCCAGCAGCTTGGAACGCGGGTCTGGGGCCAACGTCCTGACTTTC.

Only one count was recorded for this clone. CDR3 bases: TGTGCCAGCAGCTTAGATTCGTACAGCAGGGAACCTGGAAACACCATATATTTT. It encodes CASSLDSYSREPGNTIYF. This sequence joins TRBV11-2 and TRBJ1-3, with D perhaps matching TRBD1 (5 bases). Germline loops: CDR1 SGHAT, CDR2 FQNNGV. This CDR3 comprises 18 residues. V gave up 0 bases and J gave up 2 bases, with 17 bases separating them.

The chain's CDR3 is CASSSPGHKRGYTF. The DNA of the CDR3 is TGTGCCAGCAGCTCACCGGGACACAAACGGGGCTACACCTTC. This chain uses TRBV7-6 with TRBJ1-2, with D possibly TRBD1 on 6 matching bases. The CDR3 has 14 residues. Germline assignment: CDR1 SGHVS and CDR2 FNYEAQ. V shed 4 bases and J shed 8 bases, with 17 bases lying between them.

J is TRBJ1-5 and V is TRBV19; the D gene is possibly TRBD1 (5 bases). The CDR3 has 14 amino acids. CDR1 is LNHDA and CDR2 is SQIVND in the germline V gene (reference sequence). The germline V and J ends were trimmed by 7 bases and 1 base, with 11 bases remaining between them. The CDR3 region is CASTQGRSNQPQHF. In nucleotides, the CDR3 is TGTGCCAGTACGCAGGGCAGGAGCAATCAGCCCCAGCATTTT.